The source of this TCR beta chain is a study of T cells in Graves' hyperthyroidism and ophthalmopathy. There were TCR beta CDR3 regions amplified from RNA transcripts. Using the HTBI primer set, a first-round RT-PCR was run on the TCR CDR3. TCRdb recomputed calls from the multiplex PCR reads with MiXCR, one row per CDR3 protein. The sample records about 540,000 distinct CDR3 sequences, just over 45% being singletons. This clonotype was seen a handful of times. The clonotype was recovered from a woman aged 18-29 years with Graves' hyperthyroidism. The sample comprised peripheral blood or thyroid tissue (not recorded which).

CDR3 sequence: CSARGQLDTEAFF. The CDR3 nucleotides are TGCAGTGCTAGAGGGCAGCTAGACACTGAAGCTTTCTTT. This chain links TRBV20-1 with TRBJ1-1; D unresolved. The CDR3 runs to 13 residues. V was trimmed by 1 base and J by 3 bases, leaving 9 bases between them. Germline CDR1 and CDR2: DFQATT and SNEGSKA (reference sequence).